These 19 T cell receptor delta chains were all obtained from the same sample, sequenced in a study of Vδ1+ human thymocytes. Study conclusions and caveats: In the thymus, TRG and TRD repertoires looked highly polyclonal with Gaussian CDR3 lengths.

These receptors' antigens are unknown. RNA was extracted from the cells and then reverse transcribed. CDR3 amplicons came from multiplex PCR with pooled V-gene forward and constant-region reverse primers. TCRdb fed the multiplex PCR reads to CATT. In the table there are about 55,000 delta-chain clones, roughly 15% of which are singletons. Sequencing used Vdelta1+ gamma-delta thymocytes from the thymus. Subset noted: FACS-sorted CD3+ TCRalphabeta- TCRVdelta1+ TCRVdelta2- thymocytes. All receptors derive from a boy under two years old who had congenital heart surgery.

This clone was counted only a few times. The chain carries TRDV1 and TRDJ1; 11 nucleotides align to TRDD3. CDR1 and CDR2 (germline): TSWWSYY, QGS. The CDR3 has 18 residues. The V segment lost 1 base and the J segment 3 bases; nucleotides outside the gene matches: 10. CDR3: CALGEPYNWGIGSDKLIF. The CDR3, as DNA: TGTGCTCTTGGGGAACCTTATAACTGGGGGATAGGGTCCGATAAACTCATCTTT.

J is TRDJ1 and V is TRDV1, with 10 bases matching TRDD3. Trimming at V came to 2 bases and at J to 8 bases, leaving 17 bases not matched to a gene. Germline CDR1 is TSWWSYY and CDR2 is QGS. The CDR3 extends over 18 amino acids. The CDR3 coding sequence is TGTGCTCTTGGGGAAGAAGGCCTTACTGGGGGATTAATAGGGAAACTCATCTTT. This encodes CALGEEGLTGGLIGKLIF.

The chain is built from TRDV1 and TRDJ1, with 11 bases lining up with TRDD3. V lost 2 bases to trimming and J lost 3 bases; unmatched junction nucleotides: 20. CDR3 length: 21 residues. Germline values: CDR1 TSWWSYY, CDR2 QGS. As DNA, the CDR3 is TGTGCTCTTGGGGAAGAGGTCTTCCGTCTGGGGGATACACGGGGCGCCGATAAACTCATCTTT. This translates into CALGEEVFRLGDTRGADKLIF.

In its sample, this clone was seen a few times. The chain couples TRDV1 to TRDJ1; 12 bases fit TRDD3. The junction had 38 bases not matched to a gene; V was cut back by 3 bases and J by 3 bases. Per germline, CDR1 TSWWSYY and CDR2 QGS. This CDR3 has 27 amino acids. In DNA form, the CDR3 reads TGTGCTCTTGGGGATTGCCCCTCTTCTTCTTCGGAAAACTACTGGGGGATACTCCTCACGTCGTCCGATAAACTCATCTTT. It translates to CALGDCPSSSSENYWGILLTSSDKLIF.

The gene calls are TRDV1 and TRDJ1, with 9 positions matching TRDD2. Germline CDR1 and CDR2: TSWWSYY and QGS. CDR3 length equals 18 residues. The trim removed 0 bases at V and 0 bases at J, leaving 8 bases unmatched. In nucleotides, the CDR3 is TGTGCTCTTGGGGAACTCCTTCCTACTATCTGGGACACCGATAAACTCATCTTT. Its protein is CALGELLPTIWDTDKLIF.

The chain uses TRDV1 and TRDJ1, with TRDD3 as a possible D gene (5 bases). V lost 3 bases to trimming and J lost 4 bases, with 15 bases between them. This CDR3 spans 15 amino acids. CDR1 is TSWWSYY, CDR2 QGS, per germline. The CDR3 coding sequence is TGTGCTCTTGGGGACAAGGGTGGGATGAGCGATAAACTCATCTTT. This encodes CALGDKGGMSDKLIF.

This clone has only a few counts. The V call is TRDV1, the J call TRDJ1; 9 nucleotides line up with TRDD2. The CDR3 totals 19 residues. Losses at the gene ends were 0 bases for V and 0 bases for J; bases not matched to a gene: 11. Looked up from germline, CDR1 is TSWWSYY and CDR2 is QGS. CDR3 region: CALGELPPSYAGDTDKLIF. The CDR3 DNA reads TGTGCTCTTGGGGAACTCCCGCCTTCCTACGCGGGGGACACCGATAAACTCATCTTT.

This clone has just a few counts. The chain joins TRDV1 to TRDJ1; D tentatively reads TRDD1, TRDD2 or TRDD3 (5 bases each). With 4 bases removed from V and 2 bases from J, the gap between germline ends came to 38 bases. The germline V gene has CDR1 TSWWSYY and CDR2 QGS. There are 23 residues in the CDR3. The CDR3 loop reads CALGGKFLPVLRDPPTRTDKLIF. CDR3 coding DNA: TGTGCTCTTGGGGGGAAATTCCTCCCAGTACTCCGGGATCCCCCAACGAGAACCGATAAACTCATCTTT.

In this sample, this clone turned up a few times. The gene calls are TRDV1 and TRDJ1; possibly TRDD3 for D (6 bases). Germline assignment: CDR1 TSWWSYY and CDR2 QGS. V shed 1 base and J shed 0 bases, with 12 bases lying between them. The CDR3 is 16 amino acids. CDR3 DNA sequence: TGTGCTCTTGGGGAACGGGCTGGGGAATACACCGATAAACTCATCTTT. Protein: CALGERAGEYTDKLIF.

The chain combines TRDV1 with TRDJ1, with TRDD3 matching over 9 bases. V lost 4 bases and J lost 1; bases outside the gene matches: 28. The CDR3 length is 23 residues. The germline V gene encodes CDR1 TSWWSYY and CDR2 QGS. CDR3 sequence (DNA): TGTGCTCTTGGGGCTCGACGGTCTTCCCAAAACTGGGGGAGACTTCTTCTCACCGATAAACTCATCTTT. It is translated as CALGARRSSQNWGRLLLTDKLIF.

The chain couples TRDV1 to TRDJ1, with 8 bases identical to TRDD3. This CDR3 is built from 20 residues. V shed 3 bases and J 1 base; nucleotides not matched to a gene: 19. Germline CDR1 reads TSWWSYY; CDR2 reads QGS. CDR3 loop: CALGEPSLYWGPRVTDKLIF. The CDR3 region has the DNA TGTGCTCTTGGGGAGCCTTCTCTGTACTGGGGGCCGAGAGTCACCGATAAACTCATCTTT.

The gene calls are TRDV1 and TRDJ1; D ambiguous. Germline V CDR1 and CDR2: TSWWSYY, QGS. The CDR3 consists of 17 residues. Deletions cut 0 bases from V and 2 bases from J, with 16 bases between. The chain's CDR3 is CALGELPPRCATDKLIF. CDR3 coding DNA: TGTGCTCTTGGGGAACTACCCCCCCGCTGCGCGACCGATAAACTCATCTTT.

This clone was counted a few times. This chain uses TRDV1 with TRDJ1; TRDD3 matches at 8 bases. Germline V CDR1 and CDR2: TSWWSYY, QGS. This CDR3 has 25 amino acids. V was clipped by 2 bases and J by 2 bases; unmatched bases: 34. The CDR3 loop reads CALGEWSGAPPQGPPRYWGTDKLIF. Written as DNA, the CDR3 is TGTGCTCTTGGGGAATGGTCCGGGGCGCCCCCACAAGGGCCTCCGAGGTACTGGGGGACCGATAAACTCATCTTT.

This clone came up a few times. The chain carries TRDV1 and TRDJ1, with 11 bases identical to TRDD3. V shed 4 bases and J 2 bases; nucleotides not matched to a gene: 6. The CDR3 is 16 residues long. In germline, CDR1 is TSWWSYY, CDR2 QGS. Here the CDR3 reads CALGGMGDTDTDKLIF. CDR3 nucleotides: TGTGCTCTTGGGGGAATGGGGGATACGGATACCGATAAACTCATCTTT.

This chain uses TRDV2 with TRDJ1, with 10 bases fitting TRDD3. The V and J ends lost 2 bases and 7 bases, in that order; junction bases with no gene match: 15. The germline V gene has CDR1 GEAIGNYY and CDR2 EKD. CDR3 length: 17 amino acids. For the CDR3, the DNA is TGTGCCTGTGACATCGGATTAGTACTGGGGGATTGGCTTAAACTCATCTTT. Its protein is CACDIGLVLGDWLKLIF.

This chain uses TRDV2 with TRDJ1; 11 bases align to TRDD3. The J segment lost 0 bases and the V segment lost 6 bases, leaving 26 bases of the junction unmatched. The germline CDR1 and CDR2 sequences are GEAIGNYY and EKD. This CDR3 contains 22 residues. The chain's CDR3 is CACTSWGWGIRPVTEYTDKLIF. CDR3 coding DNA: TGTGCCTGTACCTCTTGGGGGTGGGGGATACGCCCCGTGACGGAGTACACCGATAAACTCATCTTT.

This clone was seen a few times. This sequence joins TRDV1 and TRDJ1, with TRDD3 as a possible D gene (6 bases). The CDR3 spans 20 residues. Trimming removed 2 bases at V and 0 bases at J, with 25 bases between. The germline CDR1 and CDR2 sequences are TSWWSYY and QGS. CDR3 sequence: CALGESPPRGTKEYTDKLIF. The CDR3 DNA reads as TGTGCTCTTGGGGAAAGCCCTCCGAGGGGGACTAAGGAGTACACCGATAAACTCATCTTT.

Regarding this clone: A read error may produce the germline difference seen at one junction end. The rearrangement links TRDV1 to TRDJ1; 10 nucleotides line up with TRDD3. This CDR3 is 21 amino acids long. Germline-derived CDR1 and CDR2 are TSWWSYY and QGS. The CDR3 spells CALGEGTPYWGIYLHTDKLIF. CDR3 coding DNA: TGTGCCCTTGGGGAAGGGACCCCGTACTGGGGGATCTACCTTCACACCGATAAACTCATCTTT.

This chain links TRDV3 with TRDJ1; a weak D match, TRDD3 (5 bases). CDR3 length equals 13 residues. Trimming left V 0 bases short and J 6 bases short, with 14 bases between. The germline CDR1 and CDR2 sequences are TVYSNPD and GDNSRS (reference sequence). The CDR3 is CAFSACDTYKLIF. DNA of the CDR3: TGTGCCTTTAGCGCGTGCGATACCTATAAACTCATCTTT.